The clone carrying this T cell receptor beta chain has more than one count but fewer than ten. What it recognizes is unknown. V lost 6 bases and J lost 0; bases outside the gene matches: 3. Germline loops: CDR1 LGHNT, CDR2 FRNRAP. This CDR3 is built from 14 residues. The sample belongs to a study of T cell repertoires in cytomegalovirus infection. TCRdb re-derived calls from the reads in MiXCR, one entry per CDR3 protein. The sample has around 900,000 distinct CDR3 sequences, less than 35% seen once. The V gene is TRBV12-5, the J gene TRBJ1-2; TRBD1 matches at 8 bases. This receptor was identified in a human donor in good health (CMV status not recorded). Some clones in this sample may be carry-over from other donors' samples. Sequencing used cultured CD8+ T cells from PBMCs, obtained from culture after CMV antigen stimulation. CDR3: CASGQGAPNYGYTF. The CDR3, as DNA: TGTGCTAGTGGGCAGGGGGCCCCTAACTATGGCTACACCTTC. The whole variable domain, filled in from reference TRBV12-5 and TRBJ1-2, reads DARVTQTPRHKVTEMGQEVTMRCQPILGHNTVFWYRQTMMQGLELLAYFRNRAPLDDSGMPKDRFSAEMPDATLATLKIQPSEPRDSAVYFCASGQGAPNYGYTFGSGTRLTVV.